A single sample is the source of the 24 T cell receptor beta chains below, sequenced in a study of post-analysis software for immune sequencing data. Study-level findings and limits: The study found TRBV5-6, TRBV5-1 and TRBV20-1 among about 5 TRBV segments more frequent in patients than controls.

What these receptors recognize is not known. Unique molecular identifiers tagged the TCR beta cDNA libraries. MiXCR, applied by TCRdb to the PCR reads, yields one record per CDR3 protein. Among hundreds of thousands of distinct CDR3 sequences listed, roughly 45% were seen once. Material for sequencing was blood. The receptors come from a girl aged 5 to 17 with multiple sclerosis.

The table lists this clonotype with a few counts. The chain recombines TRBV12-3 or TRBV12-4 with TRBJ2-1; D gene uncertain. Trimming pared 2 bases from V and 2 bases from J, leaving 13 bases between. The length of the CDR3 is 16 residues. The CDR3 DNA reads as TGTGCCAGCAGTTTAATTAGTGGGTTGGCCTACAATGAGCAGTTCTTC. Translation gives CASSLISGLAYNEQFF.

This clonotype was detected once. This chain joins TRBV9 and TRBJ1-2; D might be TRBD1 (6 bases). V was clipped by 3 bases and J by 4 bases, with 16 bases between them. Germline V gene data show CDR1 as SGDLS and CDR2 as YYNGEE. This CDR3 is 15 amino acids long. Here the CDR3 reads CASSEAPQGSYGYTF. For the CDR3, the DNA is TGTGCCAGCAGCGAGGCCCCCCAGGGGAGCTATGGCTACACCTTC.

The CDR3 DNA reads as TGTGCCAGCAGTAAACAGGGATTCGCGGGGGACGAGCAGTACTTC. Encoded protein: CASSKQGFAGDEQYF. The genes are TRBV6-2 or TRBV6-3 and TRBJ2-7; TRBD2 is a possible D gene (7 bases). This CDR3 spans 15 amino acids. The germline V and J ends were trimmed by 5 bases and 5 bases, with 19 bases remaining between them. From germline, CDR1 is MNHEY and CDR2 SVGEGT.

The rearrangement joins TRBV5-5 to TRBJ1-2; possibly TRBD1 for D (5 bases). Trimming took off 4 bases at V and 6 bases at J, with 19 bases between the two ends. The CDR3 is made up of 15 amino acids. Germline lookup yields CDR1 SGHKS and CDR2 YYEKEE (reference sequence). The CDR3 loop reads CASSHNLGGLDGYTF. CDR3 nucleotide sequence: TGTGCCAGCAGCCACAACCTGGGGGGTTTGGATGGCTACACCTTC. The complete variable domain, with remaining parts taken from reference TRBV5-5 and TRBJ1-2, reads DAGVTQSPTHLIKTRGQQVTLRCSPISGHKSVSWYQQVLGQGPQFIFQYYEKEERGRGNFPDRFSARQFPNYSSELNVNALLLGDSALYLCASSHNLGGLDGYTFGSGTRLTVV.

V usage is TRBV2 and J usage is TRBJ2-3, with D perhaps TRBD2 (6 bases). Germline V gene sequence: CDR1 SNHLY, CDR2 FYNNEI. This CDR3 spans 15 amino acids. Between the trimmed V and J ends, which lost 6 bases and 3 bases, there was a span of 16 bases. This chain's CDR3 is CASSRAEGRTDTQYF. The CDR3 DNA follows: TGTGCCAGCAGCCGAGCGGAGGGCAGAACAGATACGCAGTATTTT. Looking up the rest from reference TRBV2 and TRBJ2-3 gives the full variable domain: EPEVTQTPSHQVTQMGQEVILRCVPISNHLYFYWYRQILGQKVEFLVSFYNNEISEKSEIFDDQFSVERPDGSNFTLKIRSTKLEDSAMYFCASSRAEGRTDTQYFGPGTRLTVL.

This clonotype has a handful of counts. The rearrangement links TRBV7-3 to TRBJ2-5; D is perhaps TRBD1 (5 bases). The CDR3 covers 13 residues. The V end lost 5 bases, the J end lost 0 bases, and 7 bases lay between the germline ends. Germline V CDR1 and CDR2: SGHTA, FQGTGA. CDR3 DNA: TGTGCCAGCAGCCGCAGGGACCAAGAGACCCAGTACTTC. Amino acid sequence: CASSRRDQETQYF.

The genes are TRBV2 and TRBJ2-5; maybe TRBD1 (7 bases). Germline-derived CDR1 and CDR2 are SNHLY and FYNNEI. The CDR3 has 12 residues. Deletions cut 6 bases from V and 3 bases from J, with 8 bases between. For the CDR3, the DNA is TGTGCCAGCAGCAGGGGGGAAGAGACCCAGTACTTC. Its translation is CASSRGEETQYF.

This clonotype was recorded a few times. This chain uses TRBV6-6 with TRBJ2-3; D ambiguous. CDR1 MNHNY and CDR2 SVGAGI come from the germline V gene (reference sequence). Trimming pared 5 bases from V and 7 bases from J, leaving 10 bases between. CDR3 length: 12 residues. The DNA for the CDR3 is TGTGCCAGCAGTCTAAGCGATAATACGCAGTATTTT. Its protein product is CASSLSDNTQYF.

This chain uses TRBV24-1 with TRBJ2-7; D call uncertain. This CDR3 contains 16 residues. Germline V gene data show CDR1 as KGHDR and CDR2 as SFDVKD. The ends were cut back, 2 bases at V and 3 bases at J, with 16 bases in the middle. The CDR3 spells CATSDSENGLNYEQYF. CDR3 nucleotides: TGTGCCACCAGTGATTCCGAGAACGGATTAAACTACGAGCAGTACTTC.

The J gene is TRBJ2-6, the V gene TRBV5-1; TRBD1 agrees at 9 bases. V was clipped by 0 bases and J by 11 bases; unmatched bases: 0. The CDR3 is 13 residues long. CDR1 and CDR2 (germline): SGHRS, YFSETQ. CDR3 DNA: TGCGCCAGCAGCTTGGACAGGGGGCACGTCCTGACTTTC. It translates to CASSLDRGHVLTF.

In its sample, this clonotype was seen a few times. CDR3 in DNA: TGTGCCAGCAGCGCACAGGCTATCGGGAATGAGCAGTTCTTC. It yields the protein CASSAQAIGNEQFF. The V and J genes are TRBV9 and TRBJ2-1; D is possibly TRBD1 (5 bases). This CDR3 is built from 14 residues. V lost 3 bases to trimming and J lost 7 bases, with 14 bases between them. The germline V gene encodes CDR1 SGDLS and CDR2 YYNGEE.

This CDR3 reads CASSQELGGVYEQYF. The CDR3, as DNA: TGTGCCAGCAGCCAAGAATTGGGGGGTGTGTACGAGCAGTACTTC. The rearrangement joins TRBV4-2 to TRBJ2-4, with D possibly matching TRBD2 (6 bases). Matching the DNA end better, TRBJ2-7 makes the J call doubtful. CDR1 and CDR2 from the germline V gene are LGHNA and YNFKEQ. The CDR3 is made up of 15 amino acids.

The V call is TRBV5-1, the J call TRBJ2-5; the D call may be TRBD1 or TRBD2 (7 bases each). The CDR3 contains 15 residues. Trimming took 6 bases from V and 3 from J, leaving 18 bases between them. Germline values: CDR1 SGHRS, CDR2 YFSETQ. CDR3 nucleotide sequence: TGCGCCAGCAAATTGACCAGGGGGGGGAAAGAGACCCAGTACTTC. Protein product: CASKLTRGGKETQYF.

Note on this clonotype: An end of the junction does not agree with germline; a read error may underlie this. CDR3 residues: CASSKDGTGPEETQYF. As DNA, the CDR3 is TGTGCCAGCAGCAAAGACGGGACAGGGCCGGAGGAGACCCAGTACTTC. The chain joins TRBV4-2 to TRBJ2-5; 9 bases map to TRBD1. This CDR3 spans 16 amino acids. Germline loops: CDR1 LGHNA, CDR2 YNFKEQ.

The CDR3 coding sequence is TGTGCCAGCAACTTGGGGGGTCGTAGCTCCTACGAGCAGTACTTC. Protein: CASNLGGRSSYEQYF. V and J are TRBV2 and TRBJ2-7; a possible D gene is TRBD2 (6 bases). In germline, CDR1 is SNHLY, CDR2 FYNNEI. CDR3 length: 15 residues. Trimming left V 7 bases short and J 0 bases short, with 16 bases between.

CDR3 sequence: CASSYSNSGRADADTQYF. Here the CDR3 DNA reads TGTGCCAGCAGTTACTCGAATAGCGGGAGGGCCGACGCAGATACGCAGTATTTT. This chain links TRBV6-5 with TRBJ2-3; 11 bases line up with TRBD2. CDR3 length: 18 residues. Germline V gene sequence: CDR1 MNHEY, CDR2 SVGAGI. J gave up 4 bases and V 0 bases, and 9 bases lay outside the gene matches.

This clonotype was seen a few times. The chain has TRBV29-1 and TRBJ2-2, with D unclear. Per the germline V gene, CDR1 is SQVTM and CDR2 is ANQGSEA. V lost 6 bases to trimming and J lost 4 bases, with 15 bases between them. The CDR3 has 14 amino acids. This CDR3 reads CSVGFGSLTGELFF. DNA for the CDR3: TGCAGCGTCGGTTTCGGGTCCCTCACCGGGGAGCTGTTTTTT.

The genes are TRBV12-3 or TRBV12-4 and TRBJ1-1; no clear D. This CDR3 is built from 12 residues. Trimming stripped 8 bases from V and 2 bases from J, with 9 bases between. The CDR3 loop reads CASSEENTEAFF. CDR3 bases: TGTGCCAGCTCCGAGGAAAACACTGAAGCTTTCTTT.

The chain uses TRBV20-1 and TRBJ2-6, with no clear D. Deletions cut 1 base from V and 0 bases from J, with 16 bases between. CDR1 and CDR2 (germline): DFQATT, SNEGSKA (reference sequence). CDR3 length: 18 amino acids. CDR3 sequence (DNA): TGCAGTGCTAGAGGGTTGCAAGGGATGAGCTCTGGGGCCAACGTCCTGACTTTC. This translates into CSARGLQGMSSGANVLTF.

CDR3 sequence reads: CASSYSRAGGIGYTF. CDR3 in DNA: TGTGCCAGCAGTTACTCCCGGGCAGGGGGCATCGGCTACACCTTC. The genes are TRBV6-5 and TRBJ1-2; the match to TRBD1 covers 8 bases. The CDR3 has 15 amino acids. Germline CDR1 reads MNHEY; CDR2 reads SVGAGI. After removal of 0 bases from V and 8 bases from J, the junction contained 8 bases not matched to a gene.

The chain joins TRBV5-1 to TRBJ2-3, with 7 bases identical to TRBD2. Trimming at V came to 3 bases and at J to 4 bases, leaving 8 bases not matched to a gene. This CDR3 contains 15 residues. Germline assignment: CDR1 SGHRS and CDR2 YFSETQ. The CDR3 protein is CASSSATSLADTQYF. CDR3 sequence (DNA): TGCGCCAGCAGCTCCGCGACTAGCTTAGCAGATACGCAGTATTTT.

The CDR3 nucleotides read TGTGCCAGCAGCTTCCGGGACACACTAGATGGCTACACCTTC. It encodes CASSFRDTLDGYTF. The chain couples TRBV7-2 to TRBJ1-2; perhaps TRBD1 as D (6 bases). Germline lookup yields CDR1 SGHTA and CDR2 FQGNSA. The length of the CDR3 is 14 residues. The V and J ends lost 3 bases and 6 bases respectively, with 14 bases between them.

The chain uses TRBV11-2 and TRBJ2-1; 14 bases fit TRBD2. The CDR3 consists of 17 residues. Germline V gene lookup returns CDR1 SGHAT and CDR2 FQNNGV. Trimming took 5 bases from V and 15 from J; bases not matched to a gene: 18. The CDR3 sequence: CASSPHRPGLAGAVGFF. The DNA for the CDR3 is TGTGCCAGCAGCCCACACCGACCGGGACTAGCGGGAGCTGTTGGGTTCTTC.

The CDR3 loop reads CASSYSTSGDYEQYF. CDR3 DNA: TGTGCCAGCAGTTACTCGACTAGCGGGGACTACGAGCAGTACTTC. The chain has TRBV6-5 and TRBJ2-4; TRBD2 agrees at 11 bases. With the DNA end fitting TRBJ2-7 better, the J assignment may be wrong. Germline V lookup: CDR1 MNHEY, CDR2 SVGAGI. This CDR3 comprises 15 residues.